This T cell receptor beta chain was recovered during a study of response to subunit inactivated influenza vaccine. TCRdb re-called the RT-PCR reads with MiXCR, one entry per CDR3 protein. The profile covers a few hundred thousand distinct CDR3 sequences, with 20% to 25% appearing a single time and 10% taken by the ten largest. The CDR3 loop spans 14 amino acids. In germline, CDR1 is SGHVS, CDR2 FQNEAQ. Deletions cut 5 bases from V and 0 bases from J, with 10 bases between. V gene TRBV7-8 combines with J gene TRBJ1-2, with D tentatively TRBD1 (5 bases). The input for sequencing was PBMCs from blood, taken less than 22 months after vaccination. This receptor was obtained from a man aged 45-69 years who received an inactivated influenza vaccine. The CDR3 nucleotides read TGTGCCAGCAGCCCGGGACCTTCTAACTATGGCTACACCTTC. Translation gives CASSPGPSNYGYTF.